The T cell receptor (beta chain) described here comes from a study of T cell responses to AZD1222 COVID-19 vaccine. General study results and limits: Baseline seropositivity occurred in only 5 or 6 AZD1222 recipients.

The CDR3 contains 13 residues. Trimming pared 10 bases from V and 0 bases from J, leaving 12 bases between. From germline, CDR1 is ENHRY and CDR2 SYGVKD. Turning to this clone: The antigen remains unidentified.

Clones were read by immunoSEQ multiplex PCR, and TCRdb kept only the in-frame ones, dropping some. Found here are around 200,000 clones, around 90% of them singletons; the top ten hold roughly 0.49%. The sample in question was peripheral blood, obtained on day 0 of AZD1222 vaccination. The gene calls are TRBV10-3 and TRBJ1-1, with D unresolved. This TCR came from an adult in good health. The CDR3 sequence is CANSALMNTEAFF. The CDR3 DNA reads TGTGCCAACTCCGCCCTCATGAACACTGAAGCTTTCTTT.